This T cell receptor beta chain was identified in a study of STAT5B mutations in CD4+ large granular lymphocyte leukemia. Here immunoSEQ multiplex PCR was the method, and the copy in TCRdb shows in-frame clones only, minus some. Of fewer than 25,000 clones listed, around 76% are singletons. The CDR3 consists of 14 residues. V lost 3 bases to trimming and J lost 4 bases, with 10 bases between them. Germline V gene sequence: CDR1 SGHTA, CDR2 FQGNSA. This clone was counted a few times. The TCR comes from a human donor in good health. The sample comprised CD4+ T cells from blood buffy coats. The chain has TRBV7-2 and TRBJ1-5; tentative D call: TRBD1 (6 bases). CDR3 bases: TGTGCCAGCAGCTTCCACAGGGTAAATCAGCCCCAGCATTTT. Amino acid sequence: CASSFHRVNQPQHF.